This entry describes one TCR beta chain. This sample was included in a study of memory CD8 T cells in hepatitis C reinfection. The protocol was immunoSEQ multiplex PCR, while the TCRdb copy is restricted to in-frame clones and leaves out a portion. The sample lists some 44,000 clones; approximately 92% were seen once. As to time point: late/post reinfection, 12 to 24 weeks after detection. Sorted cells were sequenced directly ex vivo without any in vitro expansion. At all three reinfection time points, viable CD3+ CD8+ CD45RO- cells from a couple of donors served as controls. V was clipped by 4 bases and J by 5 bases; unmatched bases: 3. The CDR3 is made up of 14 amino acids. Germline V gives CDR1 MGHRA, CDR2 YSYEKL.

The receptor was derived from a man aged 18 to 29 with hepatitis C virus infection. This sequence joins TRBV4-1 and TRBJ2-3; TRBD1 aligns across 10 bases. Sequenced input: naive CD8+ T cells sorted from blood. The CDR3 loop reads CASSLGQGLDTQYF. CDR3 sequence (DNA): TGCGCCAGCAGCCTGGGACAGGGGTTAGATACGCAGTATTTT.